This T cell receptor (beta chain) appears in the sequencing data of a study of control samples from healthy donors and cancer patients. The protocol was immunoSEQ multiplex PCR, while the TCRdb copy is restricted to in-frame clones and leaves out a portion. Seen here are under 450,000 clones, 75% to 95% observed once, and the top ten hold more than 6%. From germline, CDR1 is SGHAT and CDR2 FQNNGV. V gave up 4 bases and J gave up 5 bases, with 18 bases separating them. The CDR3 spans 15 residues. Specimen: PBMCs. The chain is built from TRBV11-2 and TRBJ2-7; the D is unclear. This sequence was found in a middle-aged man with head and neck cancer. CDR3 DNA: TGTGCCAGCAGCTCCAACGACGGGTATGCCCACGAGCAGTACTTC. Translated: CASSSNDGYAHEQYF.